These T cell receptor beta chains were read from a single sample in a study of shared clonotypes between healthy human individuals. The data were produced by immunoSEQ multiplex PCR, yet TCRdb's version contains in-frame clones alone and is incomplete. This table holds approximately 2.1 million clones, over 85% found once. The sequenced sample consisted of naive CD4+ T cells from PBMCs. The receptor source for this set is a man aged 18 to 30 in good health. Some clones in this sample may be carry-over from other donors' samples. Both conserved end residues are trimmed from each CDR3. Expanded clones get a size class; other rows say once, few or many, or leave the size out.

. | TRBJ1-3 | TRBV2 | ASSRTNSGNTIY
once | TRBJ2-7 | TRBV7-9 | ASSLSSYEQY
few | TRBJ1-1 | TRBV18 | ASSPGSRGAEAF
. | TRBJ2-7 | TRBV27 | ASSPLRPPFEQY
. | TRBJ2-3 | TRBV19 | ASSTVGENTDTQY
. | TRBJ2-5 | TRBV2 | ASSAYRATQY
. | TRBJ2-7 | TRBV7-8 | ASSIKGSSYEQY
. | TRBJ2-5 | TRBV13 | ASSSGETQY
. | TRBJ2-7 | TRBV14 | ASSQRQLGPSSYEQY
. | TRBJ1-1 | TRBV6-5 | ASSRDRAMNTEAF
few | TRBJ1-1 | TRBV15 | ATSLYTEAF
. | TRBJ2-5 | TRBV6-1 | ASRFGTGSMAQY
. | TRBJ1-5 | TRBV28 | ASSSPVTPNRQPQH
. | TRBJ2-7 | TRBV5-4 | ASSREAGLYEQY
. | TRBJ1-6 | TRBV30 | AWNTRGRNSPLH
. | TRBJ2-1 | TRBV14 | ASRLSGTSGRLANEQF
once | TRBJ1-3 | TRBV7-9 | ASSSDRPDSGNTIY
. | TRBJ2-2 | TRBV6-5 | ASSYSRQTGELF
. | TRBJ2-1 | TRBV4-1 | ASSQEGRSRGEQF
. | TRBJ2-7 | TRBV5-1 | ASSPQTGSYEQY